These 29 T cell receptor beta chains share one sample of origin, sequenced in a study of T cell responses to AZD1222 COVID-19 vaccine. Here immunoSEQ multiplex PCR was the method, and the copy in TCRdb shows in-frame clones only, minus some. The sample contains around 94,000 clones, 84% of which appear only once. Source: peripheral blood, taken on day 0 of AZD1222 vaccination. These receptors came from an adult in good health.

This sequence joins TRBV6-5 and TRBJ1-6; D gene unclear. Per the germline V gene, CDR1 is MNHEY and CDR2 is SVGAGI. The CDR3 has 15 amino acids. Trimming took 7 bases from V and 6 from J, leaving 16 bases between them. The chain's CDR3 is CASTPSGRANSPLHF. CDR3 DNA sequence: TGTGCCAGCACGCCCTCTGGCCGGGCTAATTCACCCCTCCACTTT.

This sequence joins TRBV6-5 and TRBJ2-1, with D possibly TRBD2 on 6 matching bases. Germline V gives CDR1 MNHEY, CDR2 SVGAGI. The CDR3 consists of 14 residues. The V gene lost 8 bases and the J gene lost 1 base, with 12 bases spanning the gap. Written as DNA, the CDR3 is TGTGCCAGCGGGAATAGCGGATCCTACAATGAGCAGTTCTTC. This codes for CASGNSGSYNEQFF.

This clone was picked up a small number of times. In DNA, the CDR3 is TGTGCCAGCACTTTGACAGTCTTTAACACCATATATTTT. Its translation is CASTLTVFNTIYF. The chain carries TRBV6-5 and TRBJ1-3; D is perhaps TRBD1 (5 bases). CDR3 length: 13 residues. Germline loops: CDR1 MNHEY, CDR2 SVGAGI. V was clipped by 7 bases and J by 7 bases, with 14 bases between them.

The chain has TRBV11-2 and TRBJ1-4, with a possible D match to TRBD1 (5 bases). The length of the CDR3 is 14 residues. CDR1 SGHAT and CDR2 FQNNGV come from the germline V gene. V was clipped by 5 bases and J by 8 bases, with 15 bases between them. The CDR3 spells CASSDGLRGEKLFF. CDR3 DNA sequence: TGTGCCAGCAGCGACGGCCTGAGGGGCGAAAAACTGTTTTTT.

The V and J genes are TRBV29-1 and TRBJ2-3; 11 bases are a match to TRBD2. V was pared by 7 bases and J by 3 bases, with 18 bases of the junction left unmatched. The CDR3 is made up of 18 amino acids. Germline values: CDR1 SQVTM, CDR2 ANQGSEA. The CDR3 DNA reads as TGCAGCGCTACCGGGACTAGCGGATACTACGACGGGACAGATACGCAGTATTTT. This sequence encodes CSATGTSGYYDGTDTQYF.

This chain links TRBV5-1 with TRBJ2-5; maybe TRBD2 (6 bases). CDR1 and CDR2 from the germline V gene are SGHRS and YFSETQ. V was trimmed by 2 bases and J by 5 bases, leaving 16 bases between them. This CDR3 region has 15 residues. The CDR3 bases are TGCGCCAGCAGCTTAAGTAACGCGGGAAGGGAGACCCAGTACTTC. Protein: CASSLSNAGRETQYF.

The chain recombines TRBV6-5 with TRBJ1-2, with D unresolved. CDR1 and CDR2 (germline): MNHEY, SVGAGI. V lost 3 bases to trimming and J lost 0 bases, with 11 bases between them. The CDR3 sequence is 15 residues long. The CDR3 reads CASSYSTRPNYGYTF. The CDR3, as DNA: TGTGCCAGCAGTTATAGTACACGACCTAACTATGGCTACACCTTC.

The chain carries TRBV5-1 and TRBJ2-5, with 9 bases that match TRBD1. There are 15 residues in the CDR3. Germline V gives CDR1 SGHRS, CDR2 YFSETQ. V dropped 0 bases and J dropped 4; count of bases not matched to a gene: 4. The CDR3 protein is CASSLAGQGLETQYF. In DNA form, the CDR3 reads TGCGCCAGCAGCTTGGCCGGACAGGGGTTAGAGACCCAGTACTTC. Drawing the rest from reference TRBV5-1 and TRBJ2-5, the complete variable domain is KAGVTQTPRYLIKTRGQQVTLSCSPISGHRSVSWYQQTPGQGLQFLFEYFSETQRNKGNFPGRFSGRQFSNSRSEMNVSTLELGDSALYLCASSLAGQGLETQYFGPGTRLLVL.

This chain joins TRBV14 and TRBJ2-3; 8 nucleotides match TRBD2. Germline trimming cut 2 bases from V and 2 bases from J; bases unmatched to any gene: 3. Germline CDR1 reads SGHDN; CDR2 reads FVKESK. This CDR3 has 15 amino acids. CDR3 nucleotides: TGTGCCAGCAGCCAACAACTAGCGGCCACAGATACGCAGTATTTT. Its protein is CASSQQLAATDTQYF.

The chain carries TRBV5-1 and TRBJ2-7, with 16 bases matching TRBD2. Germline loops: CDR1 SGHRS, CDR2 YFSETQ. CDR3 length equals 21 residues. V trimming: 3 bases; J trimming: 5 bases; junction bases outside the gene matches: 20. CDR3 amino acids: CASSSPATAGTSGRAGHEQYF. CDR3 nucleotides: TGCGCCAGCAGCTCACCTGCAACAGCCGGGACTAGCGGGAGGGCCGGGCACGAGCAGTACTTC.

This clone was detected a few times. The V call is TRBV19, the J call TRBJ2-6; D is perhaps TRBD1 (5 bases). The CDR3 runs 14 residues. Trimming removed 5 bases at V and 1 base at J, with 6 bases between. Germline V gene lookup returns CDR1 LNHDA and CDR2 SQIVND (reference sequence). The CDR3, as DNA: TGTGCCAGTAGTCCAGGGTCTGGGGCCAACGTCCTGACTTTC. Translation: CASSPGSGANVLTF. Looking up the rest from reference TRBV19 and TRBJ2-6 gives the full variable domain: DGGITQSPKYLFRKEGQNVTLSCEQNLNHDAMYWYRQDPGQGLRLIYYSQIVNDFQKGDIAEGYSVSREKKESFPLTVTSAQKNPTAFYLCASSPGSGANVLTFGAGSRLTVL.

For the CDR3, the DNA is TGTGCCAGCAGCCAGAACGTCGTTGCAGGCAATCAGCCCCAGCATTTT. Translation gives CASSQNVVAGNQPQHF. The chain links TRBV5-6 to TRBJ1-5; D call uncertain. Trimming removed 4 bases from V and 2 bases from J, with 16 bases in between. Germline V gives CDR1 SGHDT, CDR2 YYEEEE. The CDR3 runs to 16 residues.

This chain links TRBV6-6 with TRBJ2-7; a weak D match, TRBD2 (6 bases). Germline values: CDR1 MNHNY, CDR2 SVGAGI (reference sequence). The CDR3 spans 12 residues. Trimming stripped 8 bases from V and 3 bases from J, with 11 bases between. CDR3 protein: CASWREGYEQYV. The CDR3 coding sequence is TGTGCCAGCTGGCGGGAAGGCTACGAGCAGTACGTC.

This clone showed up just a few times. The chain carries TRBV4-3 and TRBJ1-6; 10 nucleotides line up with TRBD1. CDR1 and CDR2 from the germline V gene are LGHNA and YSLEER. The ends lost 0 bases at V and 6 bases at J; junction bases unmatched: 5. There are 17 residues in the CDR3. The CDR3 sequence: CASSQDKTGGGNSPLHF. The CDR3 nucleotides are TGCGCCAGCAGCCAAGACAAGACAGGGGGCGGTAATTCACCCCTCCACTTT.

The chain joins TRBV7-6 to TRBJ2-1, with D perhaps matching TRBD2 (6 bases). Germline loops: CDR1 SGHVS, CDR2 FNYEAQ. This CDR3 contains 16 residues. Trimming cost V 3 bases and J 9 bases, with 21 bases left between them. The chain's CDR3 is CASSFSPPAVGGEQFF. CDR3 in DNA: TGTGCCAGCAGCTTCAGTCCTCCAGCGGTCGGGGGTGAGCAGTTCTTC.

The rearrangement uses TRBV7-8 and TRBJ1-1; D perhaps matches TRBD1 (6 bases). From germline, CDR1 is SGHVS and CDR2 FQNEAQ. Deletions cut 1 base from V and 7 bases from J, with 10 bases between. CDR3 size: 13 residues. CDR3 sequence: CASSLDRVSEAFF. The CDR3 region has the DNA TGTGCCAGCAGCTTAGACAGGGTGAGTGAAGCTTTCTTT.

This chain joins TRBV21-1 and TRBJ2-7. TRBV21-1 is marked as a pseudogene. The CDR3 length is 16 residues. The DNA of the CDR3 is TGTGCCAGCAGCAAAGAGGGTGGGGGATCGAGGTGGGAGCAGTACTTC. Residues: CASSKEGGGSRWEQYF.

The table lists this clone with a few counts. This chain uses TRBV28 with TRBJ1-5; perhaps TRBD1 as D (5 bases). V was trimmed by 2 bases and J by 10 bases, leaving 18 bases between them. The CDR3 covers 15 residues. Germline-derived CDR1 and CDR2 are MDHEN and SYDVKM. In nucleotides, the CDR3 is TGTGCCAGCAGTTTAGCCGGGGGGGATGAATATCCCCAGCATTTT. This gives the protein CASSLAGGDEYPQHF.

The chain is built from TRBV4-2 and TRBJ1-3, with D unresolved. The length of the CDR3 is 15 residues. CDR1 is LGHNA and CDR2 is YNFKEQ in the germline V gene. Trimming cost V 1 base and J 0 bases, with 7 bases left between them. In DNA, the CDR3 is TGTGCCAGCAGCCAAGGGGCAGGCTCTGGAAACACCATATATTTT. It yields the protein CASSQGAGSGNTIYF.

The V call is TRBV19, the J call TRBJ1-1; D is unclear. The CDR3 is made up of 14 amino acids. CDR1 and CDR2 from the germline V gene are LNHDA and SQIVND (reference sequence). Trimming took off 7 bases at V and 4 bases at J, with 16 bases between the two ends. CDR3 residues: CASIRDVKGTEAFF. CDR3 coding DNA: TGTGCCAGTATACGTGACGTCAAAGGCACTGAAGCTTTCTTT.

The rearrangement joins TRBV4-3 to TRBJ1-3; D gene ambiguous. The V gene lost 0 bases and the J gene lost 0 bases, with 6 bases spanning the gap. Germline V gives CDR1 LGHNA, CDR2 YSLEER. This CDR3 region has 15 residues. The CDR3 DNA follows: TGCGCCAGCAGCCAAGAAGGGATCTCTGGAAACACCATATATTTT. It codes for CASSQEGISGNTIYF.

The chain recombines TRBV29-1 with TRBJ1-1; possible D gene TRBD1, 6 bases. CDR3 length: 12 residues. V was pared by 4 bases and J by 13 bases, with 19 bases between. Germline loops: CDR1 SQVTM, CDR2 ANQGSEA. The CDR3 region has the DNA TGCAGCGTTGTTGTCTCAGGGGCCCATCATTTCTTT. Translation: CSVVVSGAHHFF. Based on the CDR3 plus reference TRBV29-1 and TRBJ1-1, the full variable domain is SAVISQKPSRDICQRGTSLTIQCQVDSQVTMMFWYRQQPGQSLTLIATANQGSEATYESGFVIDKFPISRPNLTFSTLTVSNMSPEDSSIYLCSVVVSGAHHFFGQGTRLTVV.

The V and J genes are TRBV12-3 or TRBV12-4 and TRBJ1-1, with D possibly matching TRBD1 (5 bases). V lost 2 bases, J lost 6 bases, and 10 bases lay in between. The CDR3 is made up of 13 amino acids. The CDR3 nucleotides read TGTGCCAGCAGTTTATCGGGGGTAGCTGAAGCTTTCTTT. It specifies CASSLSGVAEAFF.

This clone was seen only a few times. The chain has TRBV3-1 (or the pseudogene TRBV3-2) and TRBJ1-3, with a weak D call TRBD1 (5 bases). Germline V gene sequence: CDR1 LGHDT, CDR2 YNNKEL (reference sequence). CDR3 length: 14 residues. V was trimmed by 2 bases and J by 4 bases, leaving 9 bases between them. This CDR3 reads CASSQSGLGNTIYF. CDR3 DNA sequence: TGTGCCAGCAGCCAATCGGGACTCGGAAACACCATATATTTT.

The chain is built from TRBV6-1 and TRBJ1-1; D is unresolved. V was cut by 2 bases and J by 5 bases, with 6 bases left in between. From germline, CDR1 is MNHNS and CDR2 SASEGT. The CDR3 has 12 residues. The DNA for the CDR3 is TGTGCCAGCAGTGAAAGAGGGACTGAAGCTTTCTTT. It is translated as CASSERGTEAFF.

J is TRBJ2-1 and V is TRBV19; a weak D match, TRBD1 (6 bases). The V gene's germline CDR1 is LNHDA and CDR2 SQIVND (reference sequence). The length of the CDR3 is 15 residues. V was trimmed by 6 bases and J by 6 bases, leaving 18 bases between them. CDR3 loop: CASSPSGVPGNEQFF. DNA for the CDR3: TGTGCCAGTAGCCCGTCAGGGGTGCCGGGCAATGAGCAGTTCTTC.

A word on this clone: One junction end does not reproduce the germline sequence, and a read error may be involved. The genes are TRBV6-6 and TRBJ1-2, with 12 bases aligning to TRBD1. CDR1 and CDR2 (germline): MNHNY, SVGAGI (reference sequence). The CDR3 is made up of 15 amino acids. The CDR3 region has the DNA TGTGCCAGCAGACCAACCGGGACAGGGGGCTATAGCTACACCTTC. This sequence encodes CASRPTGTGGYSYTF.

V gene TRBV7-2 combines with J gene TRBJ1-1, with D perhaps TRBD1 (5 bases). The CDR3 covers 13 residues. CDR1 is SGHTA and CDR2 is FQGNSA in the germline V gene. V lost 5 bases and J lost 3, with 10 bases in between. The CDR3 sequence: CASSPLGDTEAFF. CDR3 DNA sequence: TGTGCCAGCAGCCCTCTGGGGGACACTGAAGCTTTCTTT.

J is TRBJ1-3 and V is TRBV9; TRBD1 matches at 8 bases. The trim removed 0 bases at V and 0 bases at J, leaving 17 bases unmatched. There are 21 residues in the CDR3. CDR1 is SGDLS and CDR2 is YYNGEE in the germline V gene. The CDR3 DNA is TGTGCCAGCAGCGTAGCTTCCGGGACAGGCGTTCAGTCCCGCTCTGGAAACACCATATATTTT. Encoded protein: CASSVASGTGVQSRSGNTIYF.